A selection of T cell receptor beta chains follows, all from one sample in a study of human T cells and chemical hapten exposure. TCRdb processed the RACE reads anew with MiXCR; each CDR3 protein has one entry. This sample has fewer than 45,000 distinct CDR3 sequences, with less than 15% found just once. Sequenced material: whole blood, taken in connection with sensitization to the hapten diphenylcyclopropenone (DPC). Receptor source: a woman aged 40 to 55 with alopecia areata. Some clones in this sample may be carry-over from other donors' samples. CDR3s include the opening cysteine and the closing phenylalanine or tryptophan. A D gene is named only where the DNA matches it firmly. The size of a clone is reported for some rows only, either as once, few or many, or as a class for expanded clones.

TRBJ2-1 | TRBV5-8 | . | few | TGTGCCAGCAGCTTGGCCCCCTCCTACAATGAGCAGTTCTTC | CASSLAPSYNEQFF
TRBJ2-3 | TRBV20-1 | TRBD2 | . | TGCAGTGCTAGCAACGTAGCGGGGGCCCGGTCAGATACGCAGTATTTT | CSASNVAGARSDTQYF
TRBJ1-6 | TRBV3-1 | TRBD1 | many | TGTGCCAGCAGCCAAGACCGAGGGGACAGGCAGGCGATTAATTCACCCCTCCACTTT | CASSQDRGDRQAINSPLHF
TRBJ1-2 | TRBV29-1 | . | . | TGCAGCGGAAAGGGGGAGGGGATTTATGGCTACACCTTC | CSGKGEGIYGYTF
TRBJ2-1 | TRBV10-3 | TRBD2 | medium-sized | TGTGCCATCAGTGACCTGGGACTAGCGGGGACCAATGAGCAGTTCTTC | CAISDLGLAGTNEQFF
TRBJ1-2 | TRBV19 | . | . | TGTGCCAGTAGTATAGGCGACTATGGCTACACCTTC | CASSIGDYGYTF
TRBJ1-1 | TRBV10-3 | TRBD1 | many | TGTGCCATGAGGGACAGGGCGAACACTGAAGCTTTCTTT | CAMRDRANTEAFF
TRBJ2-1 | TRBV9 | . | few | TGTGCCAGCGGGGGTAGCTCCTACAATGAGCAGTTCTTC | CASGGSSYNEQFF
TRBJ2-1 | TRBV7-9 | . | many | TGTGCCAGCAGCAGGGATTTGGGTGAGCAGTTCTTC | CASSRDLGEQFF
TRBJ1-1 | TRBV29-1 | . | few | TGCAGCGTTGAGAAGGGGGAGGGCACTGAAGCTTTCTTT | CSVEKGEGTEAFF
TRBJ2-7 | TRBV20-1 | TRBD2 | few | TGCAGTGCTCGGGGACTAGCGGGAGTCCACTACGAGCAGTACTTC | CSARGLAGVHYEQYF
TRBJ2-1 | TRBV19 | TRBD2 | many | TGTGCCAGTAGTATTAACCGAGCGGGAAGTTGGGTGAATCCGCAGTTCTTC | CASSINRAGSWVNPQFF
TRBJ2-1 | TRBV28 | TRBD2 | many | TGTGCCAGCTTAAGCGGGAGCTCCTACAATGAGCAGTTCTTC | CASLSGSSYNEQFF
TRBJ2-4 | TRBV10-3 | . | many | TGTGCCACCGAAGACAGGTTGAACATTCAGTACTTC | CATEDRLNIQYF
TRBJ1-2 | TRBV6-2/TRBV6-3 | TRBD1 | many | TGTGCCAGCAGACCAACGACAGGGGTCGGCTACACCTTC | CASRPTTGVGYTF
TRBJ2-3 | TRBV29-1 | . | few | TGCAGCCCCCGGGTAGGAACAGATACGCAGTATTTT | CSPRVGTDTQYF
TRBJ2-1 | TRBV29-1 | TRBD2 | . | TGCAGCGTTGAACCGCTAGCGGAGGGGAGTGAGCAGTTCTTC | CSVEPLAEGSEQFF
TRBJ1-1 | TRBV11-2 | . | . | TGTGCCAGCAGCTTCGCGGGGCGGTGGACTGAAGCTTTCTTT | CASSFAGRWTEAFF
TRBJ2-2 | TRBV28 | . | many | TGTGCCAGCTGGTCCAGATTGAACACCGGGGAGCTGTTTTTT | CASWSRLNTGELFF
TRBJ2-3 | TRBV28 | . | . | TGTGCCACCCCTACCCAACGGGAACCAGATACGCAGTATTTT | CATPTQREPDTQYF
TRBJ2-5 | TRBV7-2 | . | few | TGTGCCAGCAGCGCCGCGGAGACCCAGTACTTC | CASSAAETQYF
TRBJ2-4 | TRBV6-6 | TRBD1 | many | TGTGCCAGCAGCGACAGGGGTATTCAGTACTTC | CASSDRGIQYF
TRBJ2-3 | TRBV19 | . | many | TGTGCCAGTAGCCCAAGGCGGCGACTCACAGATACGCAGTATTTT | CASSPRRRLTDTQYF
TRBJ2-7 | TRBV29-1 | TRBD1 | . | TGCAGCGTTGAAGAAGTCGGGACAGGGTCCTACGAGCAGTACTTC | CSVEEVGTGSYEQYF
TRBJ1-2 | TRBV28 | . | . | TGTGCCAGCAGTCGGGACATTAACTATGGCTACACCTTC | CASSRDINYGYTF
TRBJ1-2 | TRBV6-5 | TRBD1 | many | TGTGCCAGCAGTTACGACAGGGTGCGTGGCTACACCTTC | CASSYDRVRGYTF
TRBJ1-1 | TRBV7-9 | . | . | TGTGCCAGCAGCTTAGAAGGGGGGACGGGCACTGAAGCTTTCTTT | CASSLEGGTGTEAFF
TRBJ2-3 | TRBV19 | TRBD2 | few | TGTGCCAGTAGTATCGTGGGACTAGCGGGAACAGATACGCAGTATTTT | CASSIVGLAGTDTQYF
TRBJ2-2 | TRBV29-1 | . | once | TGCAGCGTCAGAGCAGCGTCGCAGAACACCGGGGAGCTGTTTTTT | CSVRAASQNTGELFF
TRBJ2-3 | TRBV6-1 | . | many | TGTGCCAGCAGTGGCGGGGCTAGCACAGATACGCAGTATTTT | CASSGGASTDTQYF
TRBJ2-1 | TRBV21-1 | . | . | TGTGCCAGCAACCCGGGACAGGGAACCTACAATGAGCAGTTCTTC | CASNPGQGTYNEQFF
TRBJ2-3 | TRBV28 | TRBD1 | many | TGTGCCAGCAGTTTCCCCGACAGGGGATGGACAGATACGCAGTATTTT | CASSFPDRGWTDTQYF
TRBJ2-7 | TRBV2 | . | . | TGTGCCAGCAGTGAGCGGTCCTACGAGCAGTACTTC | CASSERSYEQYF
TRBJ2-1 | TRBV25-1 | . | many | TGTGCCAGCACCGGCCTAGAGTTCGGGCATGAGCAGTTCTTC | CASTGLEFGHEQFF
TRBJ2-1 | TRBV4-2 | . | many | TGTGCCAGCAGCCAAGCCCAGGCGGGGAGAGGGCACAATGAGCAGTTCTTC | CASSQAQAGRGHNEQFF
TRBJ1-1 | TRBV11-2 | TRBD1 | . | TGTGCCAGCAGAGGGACAGGGACGGACACTGAAGCTTTCTTT | CASRGTGTDTEAFF
TRBJ2-2 | TRBV7-9 | . | few | TGTGCCAGCAGCTCCCCCCCCGTCGACAGGAACACCGGGGAGCTGTTTTTT | CASSSPPVDRNTGELFF
TRBJ2-7 | TRBV28 | . | . | TGTGCCAGCGCAGGCGATGCCTACGAGCAGTACTTC | CASAGDAYEQYF
TRBJ2-7 | TRBV29-1 | . | . | TGCAGCGTTGTGTCACAGGGCGCCTACGAGCAGTACTTC | CSVVSQGAYEQYF
TRBJ1-1 | TRBV20-1 | . | many | TGCAGTGCTAAAGAGACTTCCCGGGGCACTGAAGCTTTCTTT | CSAKETSRGTEAFF
TRBJ2-2 | TRBV28 | . | many | TGTGCCAGCAGTTTTAGCGGGAACACCGGGGAGCTGTTTTTT | CASSFSGNTGELFF
TRBJ2-2 | TRBV29-1 | TRBD2 | many | TGCAGCGTTGCGCCCCCCCCGACTAGCGGGACAGTAACCGGGGAGCTGTTTTTT | CSVAPPPTSGTVTGELFF
TRBJ2-2 | TRBV19 | TRBD1 | many | TGTGCCAGTAGTACTCAGGGGGCGAACACCGGGGAGCTGTTTTTT | CASSTQGANTGELFF
TRBJ2-2 | TRBV27 | TRBD2 | few | TGTGCCAGCAGTTTATTTCTAGCGGGAGGCACCGGGGAGCTGTTTTTT | CASSLFLAGGTGELFF
TRBJ2-7 | TRBV29-1 | TRBD1 | many | TGCAGCGTTGTTTTCGGGACAGGCCTTTACGAGCAGTACTTC | CSVVFGTGLYEQYF
TRBJ2-3 | TRBV11-3 | . | many | TGTGCCAGCAGCTTCGGGGCGTCCCAGGGGGATACGCAGTATTTT | CASSFGASQGDTQYF
TRBJ2-3 | TRBV29-1 | TRBD1 | many | TGCAGCGTTGGGACAGGTACAGATACGCAGTATTTT | CSVGTGTDTQYF
TRBJ2-1 | TRBV28 | TRBD2 | many | TGTGCCAGCAGTTTAGGCGGGAGTGAGCAGTTCTTC | CASSLGGSEQFF
TRBJ2-3 | TRBV10-3 | . | . | TGTGCCATCAAGGTTGACCGCACAGATACGCAGTATTTT | CAIKVDRTDTQYF
TRBJ1-5 | TRBV19 | . | . | TGTGCCAGTAGTCCACCAGGCGGGCGCGGGCAGCCCCAGCATTTT | CASSPPGGRGQPQHF
TRBJ1-2 | TRBV7-2 | . | . | TGTGCCAGCAGCTCCGACTGGGCCGACTATGGCTACACCTTC | CASSSDWADYGYTF
TRBJ2-7 | TRBV7-2 | TRBD2 | many | TGTGCCAGCAGCCAGACGTCACCTGGCGGGGGCTCCTACGAGCAGTACTTC | CASSQTSPGGGSYEQYF
TRBJ1-3 | TRBV3-1 | . | many | TGTGCCAGCAGCCAACGATCTGGGGGAAACACCATATATTTT | CASSQRSGGNTIYF
TRBJ2-5 | TRBV5-1 | TRBD2 | few | TGCGCCAGCAGCTTGTACGGTCTAGCGGGACAAGAGACCCAGTACTTC | CASSLYGLAGQETQYF
TRBJ2-7 | TRBV18 | TRBD1 | . | TGTGCCAGCTCACCACGCTCTGGACAGGGTTTAGGCAACGAGCAGTACTTC | CASSPRSGQGLGNEQYF
TRBJ2-2 | TRBV7-3 | . | . | TGTGCCAGCAAATCCCGGGCGAACACCGGGGAGCTGTTTTTT | CASKSRANTGELFF
TRBJ2-2 | TRBV7-8 | . | . | TGTGCCAGCAGCCCATTTGGGAAAACCGGGGAGCTGTTTTTT | CASSPFGKTGELFF
TRBJ2-2 | TRBV7-2 | . | . | TGTGCCAGCAGCTTAGAGAGGAACACCGGGGAGCTGTTTTTT | CASSLERNTGELFF
TRBJ2-3 | TRBV5-1 | . | . | TGCGCCAGCAGCGCCTACAGAGACACAGATACGCAGTATTTT | CASSAYRDTDTQYF
TRBJ2-7 | TRBV29-1 | TRBD1 | . | TGCAGCGTGGTTGGACAGGGTGCCTCCTACGAGCAGTACTTC | CSVVGQGASYEQYF